The rows below give T cell receptor beta chains drawn from one sample of a study of vaccination and CD4 T cells after COVID-19. TCRdb reprocessed the PCR reads with MiXCR, giving one entry per CDR3 protein. The table has about 7,200 distinct CDR3 sequences, 61% seen once. What these receptors recognize is not known. The sequenced sample was CD4+ T cells from blood, cultured in vitro. The receptors shown here come from a human donor who had recovered from COVID-19. Both conserved end residues are part of each CDR3. D genes are given only for firm matches. Clone size, where shown, is once, few, many, or a class for clones that have expanded.

j_call | v_call | d_call | clone_size | cdr3_nt | cdr3_aa
TRBJ2-2 | TRBV28 | . | . | TGTGCCAGCAGTGCAACAAGAGCCAACACCGGGGAGCTGTTTTTT | CASSATRANTGELFF
TRBJ2-7 | TRBV20-1 | TRBD2 | . | TGCAGTGCTAGAGGGACTAGCGGGGGGTCCTACGAGCAGTACTTC | CSARGTSGGSYEQYF
TRBJ2-7 | TRBV12-2 | . | . | TGTGCAAGTCGCTTCAGCAGCCCGAGCTCCTACGAGCAGTACTTC | CASRFSSPSSYEQYF
TRBJ2-1 | TRBV5-1 | . | . | TGCGCCAGCAGCTTCGAGGGGAGCTCCTACAATGAGCAGTTCTTC | CASSFEGSSYNEQFF
TRBJ1-1 | TRBV20-1 | . | . | TGCAGTGCTAGGACAACGAACACTGAAGCTTTCTTT | CSARTTNTEAFF
TRBJ2-1 | TRBV20-1 | . | . | TGCAGTGCCGAGGGTTTTTTGGGCAGGGGAGGTAGCAATGAGCAGTTCTTC | CSAEGFLGRGGSNEQFF
TRBJ1-5 | TRBV27 | TRBD1 | . | TGTGCCAGCAGTCCGGACAGGGCGCAGCCCCAGCATTTT | CASSPDRAQPQHF
TRBJ2-5 | TRBV7-2 | TRBD2 | few | TGTGCCAGCAGCTTAGAGGTCCTAGCGGGAGTGGGGTATCAAGAGACCCAGTACTTC | CASSLEVLAGVGYQETQYF
TRBJ1-2 | TRBV20-1 | TRBD1 | . | TGCAGTGCTCTTTCGGACAGGGTGGAGGGCTACACCTTC | CSALSDRVEGYTF
TRBJ2-7 | TRBV6-1 | . | . | TGTGCCAGCAGAAGGGAGGCCACCTACGAGCAGTACTTC | CASRREATYEQYF
TRBJ1-6 | TRBV15 | . | . | TGTGCCACCAGCAGAGAATCAGCGTTGAACTATAATTCACCCCTCCACTTT | CATSRESALNYNSPLHF
TRBJ1-5 | TRBV30 | TRBD1 | . | TGTGCCTGGAGTGTTCCAGGGCCAGGGGGGGACCAGCCCCAGCATTTT | CAWSVPGPGGDQPQHF
TRBJ2-3 | TRBV11-3 | . | . | TGTGCCAGCAGCTTCACTGGGACGGTGTCCACAGATACGCAGTATTTT | CASSFTGTVSTDTQYF
TRBJ1-2 | TRBV11-2 | . | . | TGTGCCAGCAGCGATGGGACGGAACAATTCGGCTACACCTTC | CASSDGTEQFGYTF
TRBJ2-5 | TRBV6-2/TRBV6-3 | . | . | TGTGCCAGCAGTGCCGCGGGCTCCGAAGAGACCCAGTACTTC | CASSAAGSEETQYF
TRBJ1-1 | TRBV7-2 | . | . | TGTGCCAGCAGCCCTCAGGGGATGAACACTGAAGCTTTCTTT | CASSPQGMNTEAFF
TRBJ2-3 | TRBV7-6 | TRBD1 | . | TGTGCCAGCAGCCCTACAGGGGCCAGCACAGATACGCAGTATTTT | CASSPTGASTDTQYF
TRBJ2-7 | TRBV7-9 | . | . | TGTGCCAGCAGCTTAGGGGGTACGGGCTACGAGCAGTACTTC | CASSLGGTGYEQYF
TRBJ2-1 | TRBV18 | TRBD2 | . | TGTGCCAGCTCACCCAGCGGGAGGGCCGGGGAGCAGTTCTTC | CASSPSGRAGEQFF
TRBJ1-2 | TRBV2 | TRBD1 | . | TGTGCCAGCAGTCGAACAGGGGGCGGGTATGGCTACACCTTC | CASSRTGGGYGYTF
TRBJ2-3 | TRBV28 | TRBD2 | . | TGTGCCAGCAGCCCCGCGGGAAGCGGGAGGGATACGCAGTATTTT | CASSPAGSGRDTQYF
TRBJ2-5 | TRBV11-3 | TRBD1 | . | TGTGCCAGCAGACCAGGCGGCGACAGGGCGAGGGAGACCCAGTACTTC | CASRPGGDRARETQYF
TRBJ2-2 | TRBV7-9 | TRBD2 | . | TGTGCCAGCAGCTGGACTAGCGGCAACACCGGGGAGCTGTTTTTT | CASSWTSGNTGELFF
TRBJ1-1 | TRBV28 | . | . | TGTGCCAGCAGTGCGTCCAACCTGAACACTGAAGCTTTCTTT | CASSASNLNTEAFF
TRBJ2-7 | TRBV6-2/TRBV6-3 | . | . | TGTGCCAGCACGTGGTCGGGGGGCAGGGAGCAGTACTTC | CASTWSGGREQYF
TRBJ1-2 | TRBV7-6 | . | few | TGTGCCAGCAGCTCTTATGGGCCAGGACCGATTAACTATGGCTACACCTTC | CASSSYGPGPINYGYTF
TRBJ1-5 | TRBV20-1 | . | few | TGCAGTGCTAGAGATAAGGGCCAAGTGGGGCAGCCCCAGCATTTT | CSARDKGQVGQPQHF
TRBJ2-1 | TRBV5-8 | TRBD2 | medium-sized | TGTGCCAGCAGCTTGGGACTAGCGGGGGGGCAAGAGCAGTTCTTC | CASSLGLAGGQEQFF
TRBJ2-1 | TRBV5-5 | TRBD2 | . | TGTGCCAGCAGCTTGGAGGGGACTAGCGGGAGTTTACTGTTCTTC | CASSLEGTSGSLLFF
TRBJ2-5 | TRBV25-1 | . | medium-sized | TGTGCCAGCACCAAGAATGTTATCGGCGGGGAGACCCAGTACTTC | CASTKNVIGGETQYF
TRBJ1-3 | TRBV6-1 | . | . | TGTGCCAGCAGTCCGACCTCTAGGGCTTCTGGAAACACCATATATTTT | CASSPTSRASGNTIYF
TRBJ2-7 | TRBV29-1 | . | . | TGCAGCGTGGCCGGACGGACGAGCTCCTACGAGCAGTACTTC | CSVAGRTSSYEQYF
TRBJ2-7 | TRBV20-1 | TRBD1 | few | TGCAGTGCGGCCGGGACAGAGCACGAGCAGTACTTC | CSAAGTEHEQYF
TRBJ2-5 | TRBV20-1 | . | . | TGCAGTGCTAGAGATGGTCGGAGGTGGGGTAGCCAAGAGACCCAGTACTTC | CSARDGRRWGSQETQYF
TRBJ2-7 | TRBV7-2 | TRBD1 | . | TGTGCCAGCAGTCTTGACAGGGGGCGACCGACCGGAACCTACGAGCAGTACTTC | CASSLDRGRPTGTYEQYF
TRBJ1-1 | TRBV7-3 | . | . | TGTGCCAGCAGCTTAAAAGTTATGAGGGGAGTAGCCACTGAAGCTTTCTTT | CASSLKVMRGVATEAFF
TRBJ1-1 | TRBV15 | . | . | TGTGCCACCAGTTGGGCGTATGGAGACACTGAAGCTTTCTTT | CATSWAYGDTEAFF
TRBJ1-3 | TRBV7-9 | . | . | TGTGCCAGCAGCTTAGGAGGCTCTGGAAACACCATATATTTT | CASSLGGSGNTIYF
TRBJ2-7 | TRBV6-8 | . | . | TGTGCCAGCAGGGCAGGGCCGAGAGCCCACGAGCAGTACTTC | CASRAGPRAHEQYF
TRBJ2-7 | TRBV28 | TRBD2 | . | TGTGCCAGCAGTCGAGCGGGGAGCTCCTACGAGCAGTACTTC | CASSRAGSSYEQYF
TRBJ2-3 | TRBV11-1 | . | . | TGTGCCAGCAGCTTAAGTGTGTCAGATACGCAGTATTTT | CASSLSVSDTQYF